This TCR beta chain was retrieved from a study of blood T cell repertoires in COVID-19. Method: immunoSEQ multiplex PCR; TCRdb's copy keeps in-frame clones and lacks some. The sample shows 100,000 to 150,000 clones, 60% to 85% of them seen only once. With V trimmed by 5 bases and J by 7 bases, 10 bases remained unmatched. The CDR3 is made up of 15 amino acids. CDR1 is KGHSH and CDR2 is LQKENI in the germline V gene. The chain links TRBV18 to TRBJ1-5; TRBD1 aligns across 8 bases. The TCR comes from an older man with acute or convalescent COVID-19. The material sequenced was peripheral blood. CDR3 DNA sequence: TGTGCCAGCTCAACCGGGACAGGCACGCCACAGCCCCAGCATTTT. It is translated as CASSTGTGTPQPQHF.